The 5 T cell receptor beta chains below all came from one sample that was sequenced in a study of cytomegalovirus exposure and HLA in healthy donors. It was with 60 Vbeta and 13 Jbeta primers that the PCR ran. Method: immunoSEQ multiplex PCR; TCRdb's copy keeps in-frame clones and lacks some. Here the sample spans about 84,000 clones, around 89% being singletons. Input material: PBMCs. These receptors were collected from a man between 18 and 35 years old in good health and CMV-seronegative.

This rearrangement joins TRBV6-1 to TRBJ1-2; D remains unclear. Germline V gene lookup returns CDR1 MNHNS and CDR2 SASEGT. This CDR3 region has 16 residues. Trimming took off 4 bases at V and 3 bases at J, with 18 bases between the two ends. For the CDR3, the DNA is TGTGCCAGCAGTGGGACTGGGCTGGACCGTCACTATGGCTACACCTTC. Protein product: CASSGTGLDRHYGYTF.

CDR3 loop: CASSERAHSPLHF. CDR3 DNA: TGTGCCAGCAGTGAGAGAGCACATTCACCCCTCCACTTT. The chain couples TRBV27 to TRBJ1-6; D remains ambiguous. Trimming removed 5 bases at V and 8 bases at J, with 10 bases between. The CDR3 consists of 13 residues. Germline values: CDR1 MNHEY, CDR2 SMNVEV (reference sequence).

V usage is TRBV9 and J usage is TRBJ2-1, with TRBD2 matching over 10 bases. CDR3 length equals 15 residues. Germline assignment: CDR1 SGDLS and CDR2 YYNGEE. The V and J ends lost 3 bases and 10 bases, in that order; junction bases with no gene match: 10. The CDR3 loop is CASSATLAGAGEQFF. The CDR3 region has the DNA TGTGCCAGCAGCGCAACCCTAGCGGGAGCAGGGGAGCAGTTCTTC.

This chain joins TRBV7-9 and TRBJ2-3; tentatively, D is TRBD2 (5 bases). V was shortened by 2 bases and J by 6 bases, with 12 bases between the two germline ends. Germline CDR1 reads SEHNR; CDR2 reads FQNEAQ (reference sequence). This CDR3 region has 14 residues. CDR3 nucleotides: TGTGCCAGCAGCTTAATCCCGGAGCGGGATACGCAGTATTTT. Amino acid sequence: CASSLIPERDTQYF.

The chain has TRBV5-6 and TRBJ1-1, with 8 bases that match TRBD1. With V trimmed by 1 base and J by 7 bases, 9 bases remained unmatched. The CDR3 has 15 residues. The germline CDR1 and CDR2 sequences are SGHDT and YYEEEE. In nucleotides, the CDR3 is TGTGCCAGCAGCTTGACAGGGGGGAGTGGTGGTGAAGCTTTCTTT. It translates to CASSLTGGSGGEAFF. Looking up the rest from reference TRBV5-6 and TRBJ1-1 gives the full variable domain: DAGVTQSPTHLIKTRGQQVTLRCSPKSGHDTVSWYQQALGQGPQFIFQYYEEEERQRGNFPDRFSGHQFPNYSSELNVNALLLGDSALYLCASSLTGGSGGEAFFGQGTRLTVV.